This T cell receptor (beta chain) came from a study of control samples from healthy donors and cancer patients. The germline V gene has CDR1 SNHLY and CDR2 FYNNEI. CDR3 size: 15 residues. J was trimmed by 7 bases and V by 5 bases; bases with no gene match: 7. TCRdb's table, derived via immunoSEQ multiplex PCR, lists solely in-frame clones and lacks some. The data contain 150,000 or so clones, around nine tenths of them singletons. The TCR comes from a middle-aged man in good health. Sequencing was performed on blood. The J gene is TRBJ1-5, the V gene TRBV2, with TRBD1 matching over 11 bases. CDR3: CASSKQGQGVQPQHF. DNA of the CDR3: TGTGCCAGCAGTAAACAGGGACAGGGGGTACAGCCCCAGCATTTT.